The 11 T cell receptor beta chains reported below all come from one sample, sequenced in a study of T cell responses to AZD1222 COVID-19 vaccine (dated by TCRdb to about 2021). Library prep was done by the immunoSEQ multiplex PCR assay. TCRdb stores this immuneACCESS table with in-frame sequences only. Part of the clones is absent; in the studies checked, under half of the shortfall reflects unresolved V genes, and no reason is known for the rest. This sample is represented by just under 75,000 clones; over 60% of them were singletons. Together, the top ten hold around 45% of the sample. This specimen's time point label, per the study, means: about 28 days (+/-7) after the second vaccine dose. Sample: peripheral blood, taken 28 days after the second AZD1222 dose. Source of these receptors: an adult who received the AZD1222 COVID-19 vaccine.

The chain joins TRBV5-1 to TRBJ2-7; no firm D call. Germline-derived CDR1 and CDR2 are SGHRS and YFSETQ. Between the trimmed V and J ends, which lost 0 bases and 3 bases, there was a span of 10 bases. This CDR3 has 14 amino acids. The chain's CDR3 is CASSLATPGYEQYF. Here the CDR3 DNA reads TGCGCCAGCAGCTTGGCAACTCCGGGCTACGAGCAGTACTTC.

The chain uses TRBV18 and TRBJ2-7; D not resolved. The CDR3 is made up of 14 amino acids. CDR1 is KGHSH and CDR2 is LQKENI in the germline V gene. V dropped 0 bases and J dropped 4 bases, with 10 bases sitting between them. As DNA, the CDR3 is TGTGCCAGCTCACCACCGACTCAGGAATACGAGCAGTACTTC. Protein product: CASSPPTQEYEQYF.

The chain couples TRBV2 to TRBJ1-6; weak D call: TRBD1 (6 bases). There are 13 residues in the CDR3. V shed 8 bases and J shed 8 bases, with 13 bases lying between them. The germline V gene has CDR1 SNHLY and CDR2 FYNNEI. The CDR3 coding sequence is TGTGCCAGCCAGCCAGGGGTGTATTCACCCCTCCACTTT. This codes for CASQPGVYSPLHF.

CDR3 amino acids: CAWSVNPAGNEQFF. In nucleotides, the CDR3 is TGTGCCTGGAGTGTAAATCCTGCGGGCAATGAGCAGTTCTTC. The genes are TRBV30 and TRBJ2-1; possibly TRBD2 for D (5 bases). Germline lookup yields CDR1 GTSNPN and CDR2 SVGIG (reference sequence). The CDR3 contains 14 residues. With 0 bases removed from V and 6 bases from J, the gap between germline ends came to 12 bases.

The gene calls are TRBV2 and TRBJ1-5, with 11 nucleotides matching TRBD1. The CDR3 is made up of 14 amino acids. After removal of 5 bases from V and 6 bases from J, the junction contained 3 bases not matched to a gene. Germline CDR1 is SNHLY and CDR2 is FYNNEI. The CDR3 DNA reads TGTGCCAGCAGTAAGGGACAGGGGGTTCAGCCCCAGCATTTT. Its translation is CASSKGQGVQPQHF.

The genes are TRBV18 and TRBJ2-7; 7 nucleotides align to TRBD1. This CDR3 spans 13 amino acids. Trimming removed 5 bases from V and 5 bases from J; junction bases left unmatched: 6. Germline V CDR1 and CDR2: KGHSH, LQKENI. The CDR3, as DNA: TGTGCCAGCTCAGCCCACAGGGGAGACGAGCAGTACTTC. Translated: CASSAHRGDEQYF.

This chain links TRBV6-1 with TRBJ1-2; the D is unclear. CDR1 and CDR2 (germline): MNHNS, SASEGT. The CDR3 length is 12 residues. V lost 3 bases and J 11 bases, leaving 13 bases between the germline ends. The CDR3 reads CASSDGRKRYTF. CDR3 nucleotides: TGTGCCAGCAGTGACGGACGGAAGAGATACACCTTC.

The chain is built from TRBV3-1 (or the pseudogene TRBV3-2) and TRBJ2-7; D not certain. The germline gives CDR1 LGHDT, CDR2 YNNKEL (reference sequence). V was shortened by 4 bases and J by 7 bases, with 17 bases between the two germline ends. The CDR3 length is 14 residues. CDR3 region: CASSPITGSGEQYF. For the CDR3, the DNA is TGTGCCAGCAGCCCAATCACCGGGTCCGGGGAGCAGTACTTC.

The chain has TRBV28 and TRBJ2-1; the match to TRBD2 covers 7 bases. Losses at the gene ends were 3 bases for V and 12 bases for J; bases not matched to a gene: 11. This CDR3 region has 14 residues. Per the germline V gene, CDR1 is MDHEN and CDR2 is SYDVKM. The CDR3: CASSFAGVRSGQFF. DNA for the CDR3: TGTGCCAGCAGTTTTGCGGGAGTGAGGTCAGGGCAGTTCTTC.

V is TRBV5-1 and J is TRBJ2-3; D is unresolved. Trimming removed 2 bases from V and 4 bases from J, with 8 bases in between. The germline V gene encodes CDR1 SGHRS and CDR2 YFSETQ. The CDR3 consists of 13 residues. The CDR3 spells CASSFRPSDTQYF. The CDR3 region has the DNA TGCGCCAGCAGCTTTAGACCGTCAGATACGCAGTATTTT.

The chain employs TRBV4-1 and TRBJ1-6, with a tentative D call TRBD1 (6 bases). This CDR3 is built from 15 residues. CDR1 is MGHRA, CDR2 YSYEKL, per germline. V was cut by 0 bases and J by 13 bases, with 16 bases left in between. This CDR3 is CASSQDSTGGIPLHF. As DNA, the CDR3 is TGCGCCAGCAGCCAAGATAGTACGGGGGGCATCCCCCTCCACTTT.